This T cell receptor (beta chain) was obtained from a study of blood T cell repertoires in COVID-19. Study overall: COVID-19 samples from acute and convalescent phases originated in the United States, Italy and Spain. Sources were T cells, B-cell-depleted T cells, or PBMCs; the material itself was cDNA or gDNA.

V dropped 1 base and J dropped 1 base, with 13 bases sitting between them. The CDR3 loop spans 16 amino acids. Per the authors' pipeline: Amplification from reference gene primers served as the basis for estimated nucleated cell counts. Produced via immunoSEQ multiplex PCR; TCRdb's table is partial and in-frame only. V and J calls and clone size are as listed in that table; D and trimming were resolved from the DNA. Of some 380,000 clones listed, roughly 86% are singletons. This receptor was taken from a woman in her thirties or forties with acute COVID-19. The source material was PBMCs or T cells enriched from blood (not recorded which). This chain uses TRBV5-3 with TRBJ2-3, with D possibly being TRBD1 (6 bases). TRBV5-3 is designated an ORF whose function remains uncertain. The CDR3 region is CARSLLGADRTDTQYF. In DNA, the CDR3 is TGTGCCAGAAGCTTGTTGGGGGCTGACCGCACAGATACGCAGTATTTT.